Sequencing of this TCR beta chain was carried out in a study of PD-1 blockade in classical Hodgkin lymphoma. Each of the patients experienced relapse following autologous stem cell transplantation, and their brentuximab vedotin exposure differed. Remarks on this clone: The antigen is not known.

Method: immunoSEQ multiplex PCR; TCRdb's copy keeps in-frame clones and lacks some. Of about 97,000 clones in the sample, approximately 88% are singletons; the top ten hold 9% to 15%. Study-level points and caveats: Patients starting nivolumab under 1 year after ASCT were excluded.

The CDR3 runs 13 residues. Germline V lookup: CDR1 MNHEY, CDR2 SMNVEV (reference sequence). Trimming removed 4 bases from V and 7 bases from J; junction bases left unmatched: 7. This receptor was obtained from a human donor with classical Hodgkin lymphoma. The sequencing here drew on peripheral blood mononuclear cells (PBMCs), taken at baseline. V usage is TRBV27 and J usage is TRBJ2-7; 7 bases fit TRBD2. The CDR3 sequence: CASSSKRDGEQYF. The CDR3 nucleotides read TGTGCCAGCAGTTCTAAGCGGGATGGAGAGCAGTACTTC.